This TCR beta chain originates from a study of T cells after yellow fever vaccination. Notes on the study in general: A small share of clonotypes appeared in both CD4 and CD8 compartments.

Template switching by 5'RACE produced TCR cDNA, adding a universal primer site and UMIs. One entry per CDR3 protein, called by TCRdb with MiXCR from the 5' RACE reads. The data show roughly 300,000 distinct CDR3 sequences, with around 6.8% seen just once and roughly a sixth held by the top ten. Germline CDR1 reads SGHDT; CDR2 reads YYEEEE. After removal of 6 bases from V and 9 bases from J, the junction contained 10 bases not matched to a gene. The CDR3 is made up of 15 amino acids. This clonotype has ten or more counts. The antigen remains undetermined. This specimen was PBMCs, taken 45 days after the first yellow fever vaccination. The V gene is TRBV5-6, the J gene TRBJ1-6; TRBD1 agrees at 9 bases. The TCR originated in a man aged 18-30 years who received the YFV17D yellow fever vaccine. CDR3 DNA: TGTGCCAGCACCCCGTTCGGGGACAGGGTTTCACCCCTCCACTTT. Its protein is CASTPFGDRVSPLHF.